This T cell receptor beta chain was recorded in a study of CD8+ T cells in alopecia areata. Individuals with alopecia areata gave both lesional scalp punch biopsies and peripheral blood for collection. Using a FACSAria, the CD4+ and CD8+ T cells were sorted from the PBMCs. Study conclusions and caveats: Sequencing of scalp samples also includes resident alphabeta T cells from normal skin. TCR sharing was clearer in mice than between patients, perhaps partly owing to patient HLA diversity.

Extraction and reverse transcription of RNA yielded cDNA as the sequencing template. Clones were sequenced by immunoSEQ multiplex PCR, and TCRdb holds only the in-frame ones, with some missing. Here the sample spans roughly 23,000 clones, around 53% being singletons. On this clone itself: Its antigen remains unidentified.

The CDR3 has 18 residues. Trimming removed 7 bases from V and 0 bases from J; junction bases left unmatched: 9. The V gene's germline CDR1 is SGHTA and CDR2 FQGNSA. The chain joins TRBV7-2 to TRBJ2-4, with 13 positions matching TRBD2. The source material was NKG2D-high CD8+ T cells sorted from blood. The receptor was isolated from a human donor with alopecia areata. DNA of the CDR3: TGTGCCAGCACCCCACTAGCGGGAGGGGTTATAGCCAAAAACATTCAGTACTTC. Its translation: CASTPLAGGVIAKNIQYF.